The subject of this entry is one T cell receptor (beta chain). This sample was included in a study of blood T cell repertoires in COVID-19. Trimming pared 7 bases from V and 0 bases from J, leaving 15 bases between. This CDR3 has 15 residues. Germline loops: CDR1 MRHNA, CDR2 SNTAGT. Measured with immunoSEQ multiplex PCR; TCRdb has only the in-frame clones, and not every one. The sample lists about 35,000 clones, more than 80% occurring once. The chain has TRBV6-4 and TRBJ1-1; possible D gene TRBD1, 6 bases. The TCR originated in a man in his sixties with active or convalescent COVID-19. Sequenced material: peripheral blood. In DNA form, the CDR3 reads TGTGCCAGCAAGGACGAGGACAGCATGAACACTGAAGCTTTCTTT. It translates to CASKDEDSMNTEAFF.